This section outlines one TCR beta chain sequence together with its context. Its antigen is currently unknown. The sample belongs to a study of cytomegalovirus exposure and HLA in healthy donors. Study-wide context: Genotyping showed 70% to 90% of 398 donors falling in the Caucasian-associated ancestry cluster. General study findings and limits: The HLA-A and HLA-B alleles of most subjects were reportedly predicted accurately from TCR beta sequences.

V lost 5 bases to trimming and J lost 9 bases, with 20 bases between them. The CDR3 is 15 residues long. The germline CDR1 and CDR2 sequences are SGHAT and FQNNGV. The PCR ran on 60 Vbeta and 13 Jbeta primers. The assay was immunoSEQ multiplex PCR, and TCRdb's table has in-frame clones only and misses some. This table has fewer than 85,000 clones, 55% to 85% appearing once. This chain uses TRBV11-2 with TRBJ2-1, with TRBD1 as a possible D gene (8 bases). This receptor was identified in a woman aged 35 to 49 in good health and CMV-seropositive. The sample consisted of PBMCs. CDR3 protein: CASSLTGDYFGEQFF. The CDR3 bases are TGTGCCAGCAGCCTGACAGGGGACTACTTCGGTGAGCAGTTCTTC.